Each of the 3 T cell receptor beta chains below was sequenced from the same sample in a study of T-cell reconstitution after alpha-beta-depleted transplantation in children. The TCRbeta library incorporated unique molecular identifiers. TCRdb redid the calling of the PCR reads with MiXCR, one entry per CDR3 protein. Of 400,000 to 450,000 distinct CDR3 sequences in the sample, around two fifths were seen once. The specimen was PBMCs, collected before TCRalphabeta/CD19-depleted stem cell transplant. All receptors come from a girl aged 2-10 years with aplastic anemia, due to receive a stem cell transplant.

This clonotype was counted many times. The rearrangement joins TRBV6-2 or TRBV6-3 to TRBJ1-5; D gene ambiguous. V lost 5 bases to trimming and J lost 9 bases, with 17 bases between them. Germline-derived CDR1 and CDR2 are MNHEY and SVGEGT. CDR3 length: 14 amino acids. In DNA, the CDR3 is TGTGCCAGCAGTCCACACCCCGGGCCAGCGCCCCAGCATTTT. This gives the protein CASSPHPGPAPQHF.

In this sample, this clonotype turned up once. The V call is TRBV20-1, the J call TRBJ2-7, with TRBD2 matching 8 bases. CDR3 length: 13 residues. From germline, CDR1 is DFQATT and CDR2 SNEGSKA (reference sequence). Losses at the gene ends were 4 bases for V and 1 base for J; bases not matched to a gene: 3. CDR3 amino acids: CSATTGGSYEQYF. The CDR3 coding sequence is TGCAGTGCTACTACGGGAGGGTCCTACGAGCAGTACTTC.

The chain has TRBV12-3 or TRBV12-4 and TRBJ1-6, with 7 positions matching TRBD1. This CDR3 is built from 15 residues. Unmatched junction bases numbered 4, after V lost 1 base and J lost 7 bases. CDR3 loop: CASSLEGRGNSPLHF. The CDR3 nucleotides are TGTGCCAGCAGTTTAGAGGGCAGGGGGAATTCACCCCTCCACTTT.